Each of the 6 T cell receptor beta chains below was sequenced from the same sample in a study of blood T cell repertoires in COVID-19. The table came from immunoSEQ multiplex PCR; TCRdb's copy has only in-frame clones and leaves some out. This table holds some 30,000 clones, around 83% found once. Sequencing was carried out using peripheral blood. These receptors were taken from a man between 65 and 80 years old with active COVID-19.

The chain links TRBV9 to TRBJ2-3; 14 nucleotides match TRBD2. The V gene end was trimmed by 3 bases and the J gene end by 4 bases; junction bases not matched to a gene: 19. The V gene's germline CDR1 is SGDLS and CDR2 YYNGEE. This CDR3 is built from 21 residues. The CDR3 protein is CASSGLDRDTGLAGEADTQYF. The CDR3 nucleotides read TGTGCCAGCAGCGGACTTGACAGGGACACGGGACTAGCGGGAGAAGCAGATACGCAGTATTTT. Drawing the rest from reference TRBV9 and TRBJ2-3, the complete variable domain is DSGVTQTPKHLITATGQRVTLRCSPRSGDLSVYWYQQSLDQGLQFLIQYYNGEERAKGNILERFSAQQFPDLHSELNLSSLELGDSALYFCASSGLDRDTGLAGEADTQYFGPGTRLTVL.

Only a few counts were recorded for this clone. The CDR3 nucleotides read TGTGCCACCAGTGATCTGAGCGAGCAGTACTTC. Translating gives CATSDLSEQYF. This chain uses TRBV24-1 with TRBJ2-7; D not resolved. This CDR3 has 11 residues. V lost 3 bases and J lost 6, with 5 bases in between. The germline V gene encodes CDR1 KGHDR and CDR2 SFDVKD.

This chain links TRBV10-2 with TRBJ2-3; D is possibly TRBD1 (6 bases). V was clipped by 3 bases and J by 4 bases, with 8 bases between them. Germline loops: CDR1 WSHSY, CDR2 SAAADI. CDR3 length equals 13 residues. The CDR3 here is CASSDRGADTQYF. The CDR3 nucleotides read TGCGCCAGCAGTGACAGGGGAGCAGATACGCAGTATTTT.

This clone occurred once. The rearrangement joins TRBV5-1 to TRBJ1-2; no definite D call. The CDR3 totals 12 residues. The germline gives CDR1 SGHRS, CDR2 YFSETQ. Trimming removed 1 base at V and 2 bases at J, with 3 bases between. In nucleotides, the CDR3 is TGCGCCAGCAGCTTGAGCAACTATGGCTACACCTTC. As protein: CASSLSNYGYTF.

The CDR3: CASSQGGGFREQYF. CDR3 DNA: TGTGCCAGTAGCCAAGGGGGGGGTTTCAGGGAGCAGTACTTC. The chain links TRBV19 to TRBJ2-7; D is possibly TRBD2 (7 bases). V was trimmed by 6 bases and J by 7 bases, leaving 19 bases between them. The germline CDR1 and CDR2 sequences are LNHDA and SQIVND (reference sequence). This CDR3 comprises 14 residues.

The chain employs TRBV3-1 (or the pseudogene TRBV3-2) and TRBJ1-1, with 7 nucleotides matching TRBD1. Losses at the gene ends were 2 bases for V and 6 bases for J; bases not matched to a gene: 9. The germline CDR1 and CDR2 sequences are LGHDT and YNNKEL (reference sequence). This CDR3 is 15 amino acids long. The CDR3 DNA reads TGTGCCAGCAGCCAACACAGGGGTTTCTTCGCTGAAGCTTTCTTT. It codes for CASSQHRGFFAEAFF.